Described below is a single T cell receptor (beta chain) sequence and its context. The data derive from a study of blood T cells in healthy people across ages. Primers used in a second PCR of about 6 to 11 cycles were a sample-barcoded 5' primer and a J-beta primer mix. Via MiXCR, TCRdb re-called the 5' RACE reads, giving one row per CDR3 protein. The table lists a few hundred thousand distinct CDR3 sequences, over 45% of them singletons. There are 14 residues in the CDR3. The V gene's germline CDR1 is MNHEY and CDR2 SVGEGT. Trimming at V came to 6 bases and at J to 6 bases, leaving 5 bases not matched to a gene.

J is TRBJ2-2 and V is TRBV6-2 or TRBV6-3; 9 nucleotides align to TRBD1. This sequence was found in a man between 60 and 75 years old in good health. Sequenced sample: blood. The CDR3 is CASSPTGGSGELFF. CDR3 nucleotides: TGTGCCAGCAGCCCCACAGGGGGCTCCGGGGAGCTGTTTTTT.